This entry concerns a single T cell receptor (beta chain). What it binds is unknown. Each subset's genomic DNA was split evenly across several immunoSEQ plates. Per the original data handling: Owing to the provision of junction-only sequences devoid of quality scores by immunoSEQ, filtering differed. Measured with immunoSEQ multiplex PCR; TCRdb has only the in-frame clones, and not every one. V and J calls and clone size come straight from that table; D and trimming were deduced from the DNA. The repertoire holds about 1 million clones, with 78% as singletons. The data are from a study of shared clonotypes between healthy human individuals. Study-wide background: CD4 naive cells filled three plates per donor, CD4 memory three, CD8 naive two and CD8 memory one.

Study-level results: The donor pool, a small one, limited the genetic and exposure-history diversity represented.

Germline V gives CDR1 SGHTA, CDR2 FQGNSA. The germline V and J ends were trimmed by 0 bases and 6 bases, with 11 bases remaining between them. The CDR3 has 15 residues. The chain links TRBV7-2 to TRBJ1-4, with D possibly matching TRBD1 (6 bases). The sequenced material came from memory CD4+ T cells from PBMCs. The subset: CD45RA-negative fraction. The TCR was taken from a man younger than 30 in good health. Some clones in this sample may be carry-over from other donors' samples. In DNA form, the CDR3 reads TGTGCCAGCAGCTTAGCCTACCACAGGGATGAAAAACTGTTTTTT. This encodes CASSLAYHRDEKLFF.